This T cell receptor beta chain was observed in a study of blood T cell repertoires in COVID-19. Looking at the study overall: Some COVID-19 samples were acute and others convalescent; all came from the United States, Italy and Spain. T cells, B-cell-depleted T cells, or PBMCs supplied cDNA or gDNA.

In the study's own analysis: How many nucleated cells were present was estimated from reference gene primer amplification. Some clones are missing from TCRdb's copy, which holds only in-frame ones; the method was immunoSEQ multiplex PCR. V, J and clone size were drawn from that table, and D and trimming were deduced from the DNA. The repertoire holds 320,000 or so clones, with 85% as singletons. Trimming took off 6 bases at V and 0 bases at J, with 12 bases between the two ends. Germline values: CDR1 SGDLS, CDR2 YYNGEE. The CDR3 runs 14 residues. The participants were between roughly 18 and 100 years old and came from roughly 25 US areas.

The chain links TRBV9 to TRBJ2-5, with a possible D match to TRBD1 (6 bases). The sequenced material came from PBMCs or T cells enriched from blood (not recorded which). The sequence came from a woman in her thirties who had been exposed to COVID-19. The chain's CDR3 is CASIQRGYQETQYF. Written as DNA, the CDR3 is TGTGCCAGCATACAAAGGGGGTACCAAGAGACCCAGTACTTC.